The sequence of this T cell receptor (beta chain) was determined in a study of naive and memory T cell subsets. There are many counts of this clonotype. The antigen is undetermined. Alpha and beta libraries were amplified separately from the second PCR onward. CMV status came from CD4+ T cell IFNgamma after overnight CMV lysate stimulation of fresh PBMCs. Study-wide findings and caveats: Clonotypes here are unpaired alpha or beta chain sequences.

Two oligonucleotides, mixed equimolar, formed the beta constant-region primer covering TRBC1 and TRBC2. Four rounds of PCR amplified the ligated cDNA using nested alpha and beta constant-region primers plus SP2. TCRdb ran MiXCR on the UMI-ligation and nested PCR reads and lists one entry per CDR3 protein. The table lists about 23,000 distinct CDR3 sequences, approximately 10% of them singletons. This CDR3 is 16 amino acids long. Germline V lookup: CDR1 MNHEY, CDR2 SMNVEV (reference sequence). The V and J ends lost 0 bases and 5 bases, in that order; junction bases with no gene match: 7. The receptor was isolated from a human donor in good health. The rearrangement links TRBV27 to TRBJ1-5, with 7 bases matching TRBD1. The sequenced sample was central memory CD8+ T cells from blood. For the CDR3, the DNA is TGTGCCAGCAGTTTATCGGCAGGGGGTCCCTATCAGCCCCAGCATTTT. This translates into CASSLSAGGPYQPQHF.